This passage covers 6 T cell receptor beta chains from one sample sequenced in a study of breast tumors, draining lymph nodes, adjacent tissues. MiXCR was run by TCRdb on the multiplex PCR reads, yielding one entry per CDR3 protein. The sample lists about 130,000 distinct CDR3 sequences; over 20% were seen once. Axillary draining lymph nodes of breast cancer patients supplied the node samples. What was sequenced was axillary lymph node tissue. All receptors come from a female donor with breast cancer. Some clones in this sample may be carry-over from other donors' samples.

This clonotype came up many times. The genes are TRBV2 and TRBJ2-3, with a possible D match to TRBD2 (5 bases). The CDR3 extends over 14 amino acids. The V gene lost 11 bases and the J gene lost 4 bases, with 19 bases spanning the gap. Germline-derived CDR1 and CDR2 are SNHLY and FYNNEI. CDR3 residues: CAGRTSQTADTQYF. CDR3 nucleotide sequence: TGTGCCGGACGGACTTCCCAGACCGCAGATACGCAGTATTTT. The full variable domain, in which reference TRBV2 and TRBJ2-3 provide the parts outside the CDR3, is EPEVTQTPSHQVTQMGQEVILRCVPISNHLYFYWYRQILGQKVEFLVSFYNNEISEKSEIFDDQFSVERPDGSNFTLKIRSTKLEDSAMYFCAGRTSQTADTQYFGPGTRLTVL.

This clonotype was detected many times. This chain connects TRBV7-3 to TRBJ2-2; D is undetermined. The V gene lost 5 bases and the J gene lost 8 bases, with 9 bases spanning the gap. The CDR3 runs to 12 residues. Germline assignment: CDR1 SGHTA and CDR2 FQGTGA. The CDR3 is CASSLGRGELFF. CDR3 DNA sequence: TGTGCCAGCAGCCTCGGACGGGGGGAGCTGTTTTTT.

This clonotype was seen more than once but under ten times. The chain recombines TRBV15 with TRBJ2-5, with TRBD2 matching over 8 bases. Germline V lookup: CDR1 LNHNV, CDR2 YYDKDF (reference sequence). The CDR3 covers 15 residues. V was clipped by 1 base and J by 2 bases; unmatched bases: 3. The chain's CDR3 is CATSRGSGRQETQYF. The DNA of the CDR3 is TGTGCCACCAGCAGAGGGAGCGGGAGACAAGAGACCCAGTACTTC.

About this clonotype itself: A clone one base away is much larger, so this may be a read error. Because the CDR3 is missing its conserved closing phenylalanine or tryptophan, this is likely a read error. This chain uses TRBV18 with TRBJ2-5; D unclear. Trimming left V 0 bases short and J 5 bases short, with 10 bases between. Looked up from germline, CDR1 is KGHSH and CDR2 is LQKENI. The CDR3 spans 14 residues. The CDR3 region is CASSPPAGVETQYS. In nucleotides, the CDR3 is TGTGCCAGCTCACCACCCGCTGGGGTCGAGACCCAGTACTCC.

This clonotype was seen repeatedly, ten times or more. The chain recombines TRBV9 with TRBJ1-3; D gene unclear. The CDR3 is made up of 16 amino acids. Germline V gives CDR1 SGDLS, CDR2 YYNGEE. With 0 bases removed from V and 2 bases from J, the gap between germline ends came to 12 bases. The CDR3 DNA is TGTGCCAGCAGCGTAGATCGTTCGGGGACTGGAAACACCATATATTTT. Its translation: CASSVDRSGTGNTIYF.

The chain recombines TRBV27 with TRBJ1-5, with 9 bases fitting TRBD1. Germline-derived CDR1 and CDR2 are MNHEY and SMNVEV (reference sequence). J lost 4 bases, V lost 6 bases, and 10 bases had no gene match. This CDR3 has 16 amino acids. CDR3 sequence: CASRPTGGWLNQPQHF. The CDR3 DNA is TGTGCCAGCAGACCGACAGGGGGATGGTTGAATCAGCCCCAGCATTTT.